This T cell receptor (beta chain) originates from a study of blood T cell repertoires in COVID-19. The table came from immunoSEQ multiplex PCR; TCRdb's copy has only in-frame clones and leaves some out. The sample records 220,000 or so clones, over 80% being singletons. Trimming removed 5 bases from V and 3 bases from J; junction bases left unmatched: 6. Germline V gives CDR1 LGHDT, CDR2 YNNKEL (reference sequence). CDR3 length equals 14 residues. The receptor comes from a woman in her 40s who had recovered from COVID-19. The chain recombines TRBV3-1 (or the pseudogene TRBV3-2) with TRBJ2-7; TRBD2 matches at 8 bases. The sequenced material came from PBMCs or T cells enriched from blood (not recorded which). CDR3 nucleotides: TGTGCCAGCAGCGCGGGCGCGGGGGGCTACGAGCAGTACTTC. Its protein is CASSAGAGGYEQYF.